Following are 2 T cell receptor beta chains from one sample sequenced in a study of blood T cell repertoires in COVID-19. Measured with immunoSEQ multiplex PCR; TCRdb has only the in-frame clones, and not every one. The sample yields fewer than 350,000 clones, approximately 86% seen once. Material: PBMCs or T cells enriched from blood (not recorded which). These receptors came from a woman in her thirties or forties with acute COVID-19.

The chain recombines TRBV3-1 (or the pseudogene TRBV3-2) with TRBJ2-5; 9 bases agree with TRBD1. V shed 4 bases and J 11 bases; nucleotides not matched to a gene: 2. This CDR3 has 11 residues. Germline CDR1 LGHDT, CDR2 YNNKEL (reference sequence). The CDR3 is CASSPGTGQYF. CDR3 nucleotides: TGTGCCAGCAGCCCCGGGACAGGGCAGTACTTC.

This chain links TRBV3-1 (or the pseudogene TRBV3-2) with TRBJ1-6, with 7 bases lining up with TRBD1. V lost 0 bases to trimming and J lost 6 bases; unmatched junction nucleotides: 8. The CDR3 extends over 17 amino acids. CDR1 LGHDT and CDR2 YNNKEL come from the germline V gene (reference sequence). This CDR3 reads CASSQDPTTGSNSPLHF. The CDR3 nucleotides are TGTGCCAGCAGCCAAGACCCAACGACAGGGAGTAATTCACCCCTCCACTTT.